The 14 T cell receptor beta chains below come from one sample, sequenced in a study of cytomegalovirus exposure and HLA in healthy donors. The PCR employed 60 Vbeta primers together with 13 Jbeta primers. Sequencing used immunoSEQ multiplex PCR; TCRdb keeps in-frame clones, though not all of them. The repertoire includes 300,000 or so clones, roughly 86% of them detected once, and roughly 2% sits in the top ten. Sequenced sample: PBMCs. These receptors came from a woman between 35 and 50 years old in good health and CMV-seropositive.

The chain links TRBV5-6 to TRBJ1-5, with 7 bases aligning to TRBD1. V shed 4 bases and J 1 base; nucleotides not matched to a gene: 5. The length of the CDR3 is 15 residues. Germline lookup yields CDR1 SGHDT and CDR2 YYEEEE. The CDR3: CASSLGGGSNQPQHF. The CDR3 DNA sequence: TGTGCCAGCAGCCTAGGGGGCGGGAGCAATCAGCCCCAGCATTTT.

In this sample, this clone turned up a few times. The genes are TRBV4-3 and TRBJ2-7, with 7 bases identical to TRBD1. This CDR3 contains 14 residues. Germline trimming cut 1 base from V and 3 bases from J; bases unmatched to any gene: 3. Per germline, CDR1 LGHNA and CDR2 YSLEER. The CDR3 nucleotides read TGCGCCAGCAGCCAAGCGGCAGGGGGCTACGAGCAGTACTTC. It is translated as CASSQAAGGYEQYF.

This clone appeared a few times. The rearrangement links TRBV7-6 to TRBJ2-7; 7 nucleotides agree with TRBD2. V lost 1 base and J lost 4; bases outside the gene matches: 10. This CDR3 region has 16 residues. Germline-derived CDR1 and CDR2 are SGHVS and FNYEAQ. In nucleotides, the CDR3 is TGTGCCAGCAGCTTAGTTGTGGGAGGGCCCGTTTACGAGCAGTACTTC. Amino acids: CASSLVVGGPVYEQYF.

This clone was counted once. The CDR3 loop is CASSQDQRIETQYF. CDR3 bases: TGTGCCAGCAGCCAAGACCAGCGGATAGAGACCCAGTACTTC. The rearrangement joins TRBV4-2 to TRBJ2-5, with D perhaps matching TRBD2 (5 bases). CDR3 length: 14 amino acids. V shed 0 bases and J shed 4 bases, with 9 bases lying between them. Germline V CDR1 and CDR2: LGHNA, YNFKEQ.

This rearrangement joins TRBV5-6 to TRBJ2-3; tentatively, D is TRBD2 (5 bases). Germline V lookup: CDR1 SGHDT, CDR2 YYEEEE. V was pared by 1 base and J by 6 bases, with 6 bases between. The CDR3 extends over 12 amino acids. The CDR3 coding sequence is TGTGCCAGCAGCTTGTGGAGGGATACGCAGTATTTT. It encodes CASSLWRDTQYF.

The V and J genes are TRBV30 and TRBJ2-3; D unclear. Trimming removed 0 bases from V and 2 bases from J, with 12 bases in between. This CDR3 has 15 amino acids. The germline V gene encodes CDR1 GTSNPN and CDR2 SVGIG (reference sequence). CDR3 sequence (DNA): TGTGCCTGGAGTGTTGCCAGGTTAATCACAGATACGCAGTATTTT. This translates into CAWSVARLITDTQYF.

This clone was counted once. The chain couples TRBV4-3 to TRBJ2-1; 13 bases align to TRBD2. This CDR3 comprises 17 residues. Germline CDR1 LGHNA, CDR2 YSLEER. Trimming removed 0 bases from V and 2 bases from J; junction bases left unmatched: 1. The DNA for the CDR3 is TGCGCCAGCAGCCAAGAGGGGACTAGCGGGACCTACAATGAGCAGTTCTTC. It specifies CASSQEGTSGTYNEQFF.

The chain employs TRBV7-3 and TRBJ2-2, with D possibly being TRBD2 (5 bases). Germline CDR1 SGHTA, CDR2 FQGTGA. Trimming removed 5 bases at V and 0 bases at J, with 10 bases between. The CDR3 runs to 15 residues. This CDR3 is CASSGRTPNTGELFF. CDR3 bases: TGTGCCAGCAGCGGCCGGACTCCGAACACCGGGGAGCTGTTTTTT.

This chain uses TRBV18 with TRBJ1-1, with unresolved D. The V gene's germline CDR1 is KGHSH and CDR2 LQKENI. Trimming removed 8 bases from V and 1 base from J, with 11 bases in between. The CDR3 spans 13 residues. The CDR3 here is CASTPFSNTEAFF. The CDR3 region has the DNA TGTGCCAGCACTCCCTTCTCGAACACTGAAGCTTTCTTT.

This chain joins TRBV30 and TRBJ1-1; possible D gene TRBD1, 5 bases. The germline CDR1 and CDR2 sequences are GTSNPN and SVGIG (reference sequence). This CDR3 has 13 amino acids. The V gene lost 0 bases and the J gene lost 3 bases, with 8 bases spanning the gap. CDR3 region: CAWSVLQDTEAFF. In DNA, the CDR3 is TGTGCCTGGAGTGTATTACAGGACACTGAAGCTTTCTTT. Combining the CDR3 with reference TRBV30 and TRBJ1-1 gives the whole variable domain SQTIHQWPATLVQPVGSPLSLECTVEGTSNPNLYWYRQAAGRGLQLLFYSVGIGQISSEVPQNLSASRPQDRQFILSSKKLLLSDSGFYLCAWSVLQDTEAFFGQGTRLTVV.

The V gene is TRBV2, the J gene TRBJ1-5; 7 bases are a match to TRBD1. V lost 7 bases, J lost 1 base, and 4 bases stayed unmatched. The CDR3 extends over 14 amino acids. Germline values: CDR1 SNHLY, CDR2 FYNNEI. As DNA, the CDR3 is TGTGCCAGCAACGGCAGGGGGAGCAATCAGCCCCAGCATTTT. It specifies CASNGRGSNQPQHF.

The chain links TRBV28 to TRBJ1-6; perhaps TRBD1 as D (6 bases). The CDR3 is 16 amino acids. Trimming stripped 6 bases from V and 7 bases from J, with 19 bases between. Germline V gene data show CDR1 as MDHEN and CDR2 as SYDVKM. The CDR3 DNA reads TGTGCCAGCAGCCCCGAGGGGGTTACAAAAAATTCACCCCTCCACTTT. Translating gives CASSPEGVTKNSPLHF. The variable domain in full, completed from reference TRBV28 and TRBJ1-6, reads DVKVTQSSRYLVKRTGEKVFLECVQDMDHENMFWYRQDPGLGLRLIYFSYDVKMKEKGDIPEGYSVSREKKERFSLILESASTNQTSMYLCASSPEGVTKNSPLHFGNGTRLTVT.

The rearrangement joins TRBV6-1 to TRBJ2-7; TRBD1 matches 8 bases. Germline loops: CDR1 MNHNS, CDR2 SASEGT. This CDR3 spans 15 amino acids. V lost 5 bases to trimming and J lost 5 bases; unmatched junction nucleotides: 11. CDR3 protein: CASSSPGTGIDEQYF. The CDR3 DNA reads TGTGCCAGCAGTTCCCCCGGGACAGGAATCGACGAGCAGTACTTC.

This clone was seen a few times. V usage is TRBV9 and J usage is TRBJ2-1; no clear D gene. V was cut by 0 bases and J by 4 bases, with 8 bases left in between. This CDR3 comprises 14 residues. CDR1 is SGDLS, CDR2 YYNGEE, per germline. The CDR3 bases are TGTGCCAGCAGCGTAGAGCTGCGGTACAATGAGCAGTTCTTC. Amino acids: CASSVELRYNEQFF.